This TCR beta chain emerged from a study of blood T cell repertoires in COVID-19. Study-level background: Researchers got acute and convalescent COVID-19 samples from the United States, Italy and Spain.

This clone was counted a single time. Unmatched junction bases numbered 15, after V lost 0 bases and J lost 2 bases. From germline, CDR1 is MRHNA and CDR2 SNTAGT. The CDR3 totals 19 residues. Repertoires were generated with immunoSEQ multiplex PCR, while TCRdb's copy carries only in-frame clones and drops some. Found here are 200,000 to 250,000 clones, almost 90% of them singletons; the top ten hold roughly 15%. The sample was PBMCs or T cells enriched from blood (not recorded which). This sequence joins TRBV6-4 and TRBJ2-7, with 8 bases lining up with TRBD2. This sequence originates from a woman aged 45-65 years with acute COVID-19. DNA for the CDR3: TGTGCCAGCAGTGACTCAGGTGAAGTACGGCGGGAGGTCACCTACGAGCAGTACTTC. Its translation is CASSDSGEVRREVTYEQYF.